The 18 T cell receptor beta chains below were found in one sample sequenced in a study of identical twins. In TCRdb, the 5' RACE reads were re-called with MiXCR into one record per CDR3 protein. The table shows about 340,000 distinct CDR3 sequences, with 12% occurring only once. These data were also filed under a second study, of yellow fever vaccine responses in identical twins.

The source material was CD8+ T cells sorted from blood. The source of these receptors is a woman younger than 30 in good health.

The chain is built from TRBV15 and TRBJ2-5; D gene uncertain. CDR1 LNHNV and CDR2 YYDKDF come from the germline V gene (reference sequence). The CDR3 runs 14 residues. The V and J ends lost 3 bases and 0 bases respectively, with 8 bases between them. CDR3 in amino acids: CATSSLGNQETQYF. The CDR3 coding sequence is TGTGCCACCAGCAGTCTGGGGAACCAAGAGACCCAGTACTTC.

This clonotype showed up just a few times. V and J are TRBV3-1 and TRBJ2-2; D not certain. V lost 9 bases and J 7 bases, leaving 9 bases between the germline ends. The CDR3 runs to 11 residues. Germline CDR1 and CDR2: LGHDT and YNNKEL (reference sequence). The CDR3 region is CASGYNGELFF. The CDR3 DNA follows: TGTGCCAGTGGATATAACGGGGAGCTGTTTTTT.

The chain couples TRBV20-1 to TRBJ2-1, with D possibly being TRBD1 (5 bases). From germline, CDR1 is DFQATT and CDR2 SNEGSKA (reference sequence). CDR3 size: 14 residues. Trimming removed 6 bases from V and 1 base from J, with 13 bases in between. The chain's CDR3 is CSAQTDYSYNEQFF. The CDR3 DNA reads as TGCAGTGCGCAGACAGATTATTCCTACAATGAGCAGTTCTTC.

This clonotype was observed at least ten times. The V call is TRBV5-1, the J call TRBJ2-3; D not resolved. The CDR3 spans 13 residues. Trimming shortened V by 0 bases and J by 5 bases, and 7 bases separated the two germline ends. CDR1 and CDR2 from the germline V gene are SGHRS and YFSETQ. CDR3 sequence: CASSLDTGDTQYF. The CDR3 coding sequence is TGCGCCAGCAGCTTGGATACGGGAGATACGCAGTATTTT.

This clonotype was counted many times. Here the CDR3 DNA reads TGCGCCAGCAGCCAAGAAGACCAGGGGGATCAGCCCCAGCATTTT. Translating it yields CASSQEDQGDQPQHF. The gene calls are TRBV4-1 and TRBJ1-5; 7 bases match TRBD1. Germline lookup yields CDR1 MGHRA and CDR2 YSYEKL. The CDR3 loop spans 15 amino acids. Trimming cost V 0 bases and J 5 bases; bases outside gene matches: 4.

This clonotype was seen more than once but under ten times. The chain carries TRBV15 and TRBJ2-2; D might be TRBD2 (6 bases). V lost 2 bases, J lost 3 bases, and 19 bases lay in between. The CDR3 runs 18 residues. In germline, CDR1 is LNHNV, CDR2 YYDKDF (reference sequence). The CDR3 DNA follows: TGTGCCACCAGCAGATACTTTATGAGGCCGGGAGACACCGGGGAGCTGTTTTTT. Its protein is CATSRYFMRPGDTGELFF.

The chain links TRBV24-1 to TRBJ2-3; possible D gene TRBD1, 5 bases. CDR3 length equals 15 residues. V was cut by 0 bases and J by 2 bases, with 8 bases left in between. Germline CDR1 reads KGHDR; CDR2 reads SFDVKD. The CDR3 DNA reads TGTGCCACCAGTGATTTGTGGGGCTACACAGATACGCAGTATTTT. Amino acids: CATSDLWGYTDTQYF.

The chain is built from TRBV24-1 and TRBJ2-3, with 7 bases fitting TRBD1. Germline V gene sequence: CDR1 KGHDR, CDR2 SFDVKD. Unmatched junction bases numbered 5, after V lost 9 bases and J lost 0 bases. This CDR3 has 14 amino acids. Here the CDR3 DNA reads TGTGCCACCCGTCGACAGGGTAGCACAGATACGCAGTATTTT. Encoded protein: CATRRQGSTDTQYF.

In its sample, this clonotype was seen many times. The chain combines TRBV10-2 with TRBJ1-1; no definite D call. Deletions cut 2 bases from V and 7 bases from J, with 11 bases between. The CDR3 has 13 amino acids. Germline V CDR1 and CDR2: WSHSY, SAAADI. CDR3: CASSEGWGDEAFF. For the CDR3, the DNA is TGCGCCAGCAGTGAGGGGTGGGGTGATGAAGCTTTCTTT.

This clonotype was seen at least ten times. The chain joins TRBV12-3 or TRBV12-4 to TRBJ2-1; TRBD2 agrees at 7 bases. V was pared by 6 bases and J by 5 bases, with 4 bases of the junction left unmatched. CDR3 size: 13 residues. The CDR3 loop is CASRLLADNEQFF. In DNA, the CDR3 is TGTGCCAGCAGGCTCCTAGCGGACAATGAGCAGTTCTTC.

The gene calls are TRBV20-1 and TRBJ2-1, with D maybe TRBD1 (8 bases). The CDR3 length is 12 residues. With 4 bases removed from V and 10 bases from J, the gap between germline ends came to 14 bases. CDR1 and CDR2 (germline): DFQATT, SNEGSKA (reference sequence). This CDR3 is CSANRGGWEQFF. The CDR3 coding sequence is TGCAGTGCTAACAGGGGGGGCTGGGAGCAGTTCTTC.

This clonotype has at least ten counts. J is TRBJ2-1 and V is TRBV29-1; 9 bases match TRBD2. Germline V gives CDR1 SQVTM, CDR2 ANQGSEA. The CDR3 runs 14 residues. With 3 bases clipped from V and 4 bases from J, the junction kept 4 bases outside the gene matches. Here the CDR3 reads CSVDPSGVYNEQFF. CDR3 DNA sequence: TGCAGCGTTGATCCTAGCGGGGTATACAATGAGCAGTTCTTC.

This clonotype has more than one count but fewer than ten. The V gene is TRBV3-1, the J gene TRBJ2-7; D possibly corresponds to TRBD2 (6 bases). Germline loops: CDR1 LGHDT, CDR2 YNNKEL (reference sequence). This CDR3 is 14 amino acids long. Trimming shortened V by 3 bases and J by 2 bases, and 11 bases separated the two germline ends. CDR3 DNA sequence: TGTGCCAGCAGCCACGGGGCGGGGACCTACGAGCAGTACGTC. The encoded protein is CASSHGAGTYEQYV.

Only a few counts were recorded for this clonotype. The rearrangement joins TRBV10-3 to TRBJ1-5; tentative D call: TRBD1 (5 bases). Germline CDR1 reads ENHRY; CDR2 reads SYGVKD. The V end was cut by 6 bases, the J end by 11 bases, with 17 bases between. This CDR3 is built from 13 residues. CDR3 residues: CAIRSPGGRSQHF. The CDR3, as DNA: TGTGCCATCAGGAGTCCCGGGGGTAGGTCCCAGCATTTT.

This clonotype occurred many times. The chain recombines TRBV12-3 or TRBV12-4 with TRBJ2-7; 10 bases agree with TRBD1. V was clipped by 5 bases and J by 0 bases; unmatched bases: 4. This CDR3 has 15 residues. The CDR3 loop reads CASSLGDRGSYEQYF. CDR3 coding DNA: TGTGCCAGCAGTCTAGGGGACAGGGGCTCCTACGAGCAGTACTTC.

V and J are TRBV27 and TRBJ2-1; 10 bases agree with TRBD1. Trimming at V came to 6 bases and at J to 7 bases, leaving 6 bases not matched to a gene. The CDR3 length is 14 residues. The germline gives CDR1 MNHEY, CDR2 SMNVEV (reference sequence). The CDR3 nucleotides are TGTGCCAGCAGAAGACAGGGGGCCCGGAATGAGCAGTTCTTC. It yields the protein CASRRQGARNEQFF.

This clonotype was counted many times. In nucleotides, the CDR3 is TGTGCCAGCAGTTTAGCGGGAGCCAACTGGGATGAGCAGTTCTTC. Translation gives CASSLAGANWDEQFF. The chain recombines TRBV12-3 or TRBV12-4 with TRBJ2-1; D may be TRBD2 (5 bases). The V end was cut by 0 bases, the J end by 8 bases, with 14 bases between. The CDR3 totals 15 residues.

This clonotype was observed at least ten times. The CDR3: CASSPRSQSSYEQYF. The CDR3 coding sequence is TGCGCCAGCAGCCCCAGGAGCCAAAGCTCCTACGAGCAGTACTTC. The chain uses TRBV5-1 and TRBJ2-7; D is unclear. The V end was cut by 4 bases, the J end by 0 bases, with 14 bases between. The germline V gene has CDR1 SGHRS and CDR2 YFSETQ. CDR3 size: 15 residues.